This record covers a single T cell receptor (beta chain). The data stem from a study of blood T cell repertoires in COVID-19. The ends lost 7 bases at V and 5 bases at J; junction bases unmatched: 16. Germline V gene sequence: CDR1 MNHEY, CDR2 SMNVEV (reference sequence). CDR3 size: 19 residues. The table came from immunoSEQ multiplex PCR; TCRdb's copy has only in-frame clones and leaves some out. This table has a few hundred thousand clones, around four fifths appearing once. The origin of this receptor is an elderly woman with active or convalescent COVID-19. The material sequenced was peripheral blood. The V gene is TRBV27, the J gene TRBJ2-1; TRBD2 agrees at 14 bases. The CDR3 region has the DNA TGTGCCAGCACCCCCATGGTTGGGACTAGCGGGAGTACGGACAATGAGCAGTTCTTC. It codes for CASTPMVGTSGSTDNEQFF.